This is a list of T cell receptor beta chains from one sample in a study of cytomegalovirus exposure and HLA in healthy donors. TCRdb keeps only in-frame clones here, not all; method: immunoSEQ multiplex PCR. The table records roughly 300,000 clones, approximately 90% of them present only once. The sequenced sample consisted of PBMCs. Every receptor here comes from a woman between 18 and 30 years old in good health and CMV-seronegative. CDR3s include the opening cysteine and the closing phenylalanine or tryptophan. Each record gives: J gene, V gene, D gene, CDR3 protein. The D gene is left open where the match is weak.

j_gene: TRBJ2-5
v_gene: TRBV7-2
d_gene: TRBD2
CDR3aa: CASSLVRLAGGETQYF

j_gene: TRBJ2-2
v_gene: TRBV6-1
d_gene: TRBD2
CDR3aa: CASRFGRGAPGELFF

j_gene: TRBJ1-5
v_gene: TRBV28
d_gene: -
CDR3aa: CASSPPGQPQHF

j_gene: TRBJ2-1
v_gene: TRBV6-1
d_gene: -
CDR3aa: CASSEASGGYNEQFF

j_gene: TRBJ1-2
v_gene: TRBV25-1
d_gene: -
CDR3aa: CASSLTGISYGYTF

j_gene: TRBJ1-2
v_gene: TRBV6-4
d_gene: -
CDR3aa: CASSDWEQGANYGYTF

j_gene: TRBJ1-1
v_gene: TRBV30
d_gene: TRBD1
CDR3aa: CAWSVGTGGNTEAFF

j_gene: TRBJ2-3
v_gene: TRBV4-3
d_gene: -
CDR3aa: CASRARGADTQYF

j_gene: TRBJ2-7
v_gene: TRBV30
d_gene: TRBD2
CDR3aa: CAWSSGTPTEQYF

j_gene: TRBJ2-1
v_gene: TRBV28
d_gene: TRBD2
CDR3aa: CASSPTLLAEDYNEQFF

j_gene: TRBJ2-7
v_gene: TRBV28
d_gene: TRBD1
CDR3aa: CASRPTGGGYEQYF

j_gene: TRBJ2-1
v_gene: TRBV29-1
d_gene: TRBD1
CDR3aa: CSVESGTGYNNEQFF

j_gene: TRBJ2-2
v_gene: TRBV30
d_gene: -
CDR3aa: CAWSAGLWELFF

j_gene: TRBJ2-1
v_gene: TRBV7-9
d_gene: -
CDR3aa: CASSLNPGQSSYNEQFF

j_gene: TRBJ1-1
v_gene: TRBV15
d_gene: -
CDR3aa: CATSRKAMNTEAFF

j_gene: TRBJ2-1
v_gene: TRBV11-2
d_gene: -
CDR3aa: CASSLGLVLEEIF

j_gene: TRBJ2-1
v_gene: TRBV2
d_gene: TRBD2
CDR3aa: CASRPGVAGDYNEQFF

j_gene: TRBJ1-2
v_gene: TRBV7-3
d_gene: TRBD1
CDR3aa: CASSLRGLGGYTF

j_gene: TRBJ1-2
v_gene: TRBV18
d_gene: TRBD1
CDR3aa: CASSQTGFGNYGYTF

j_gene: TRBJ2-2
v_gene: TRBV6-5
d_gene: TRBD1
CDR3aa: CASSFAGTGESGELFF

j_gene: TRBJ2-7
v_gene: TRBV29-1
d_gene: -
CDR3aa: CSAEGPGGGQYF

j_gene: TRBJ2-4
v_gene: TRBV7-2
d_gene: -
CDR3aa: CASSIQGLLAKNIQYF

j_gene: TRBJ2-3
v_gene: TRBV18
d_gene: -
CDR3aa: CASSPGGTSTDTQYF

j_gene: TRBJ1-1
v_gene: TRBV4-1
d_gene: -
CDR3aa: CASSQGAVNTEAFF

j_gene: TRBJ2-6
v_gene: TRBV7-3
d_gene: -
CDR3aa: CASSLTHSGANVLTF

j_gene: TRBJ2-5
v_gene: TRBV15
d_gene: -
CDR3aa: CATSRDLAGFETQYF

j_gene: TRBJ2-7
v_gene: TRBV12-5
d_gene: -
CDR3aa: CASGSVRGQRGSYEQYF

j_gene: TRBJ1-4
v_gene: TRBV28
d_gene: -
CDR3aa: CASSLGGRGEKLFF

j_gene: TRBJ2-7
v_gene: TRBV27
d_gene: TRBD2
CDR3aa: CASSLSIGLALGYEQYF

j_gene: TRBJ1-5
v_gene: TRBV19
d_gene: -
CDR3aa: CASSGFEGQPQHF

j_gene: TRBJ1-2
v_gene: TRBV28
d_gene: TRBD1
CDR3aa: CASSFGQGGNYGYTF

j_gene: TRBJ2-5
v_gene: TRBV29-1
d_gene: -
CDR3aa: CSAGGSSSETQYF

j_gene: TRBJ2-3
v_gene: TRBV11-2
d_gene: TRBD2
CDR3aa: CASSLTERGGSITDTQYF

j_gene: TRBJ1-2
v_gene: TRBV27
d_gene: -
CDR3aa: CASSLGVGSSYYGYTF

j_gene: TRBJ1-2
v_gene: TRBV5-1
d_gene: -
CDR3aa: CASSLETNSNYGYTF

j_gene: TRBJ1-1
v_gene: TRBV28
d_gene: TRBD1
CDR3aa: CASSKRGLNTEAFF

j_gene: TRBJ1-5
v_gene: TRBV27
d_gene: -
CDR3aa: CASKTGYQPQHF